The rows below give T cell receptor beta chains drawn from one sample of a study of control samples from healthy donors and cancer patients. The method was immunoSEQ multiplex PCR; TCRdb's version includes in-frame clones alone and lacks a portion of them. This listing includes under 200,000 clones. Source material: blood. These receptors came from a woman younger than 45 in good health. CDR3s include the opening cysteine and the closing phenylalanine or tryptophan. The D gene is left open where the match is weak.

v_gene,j_gene,d_gene,CDR3nt,CDR3aa
TRBV30,TRBJ2-3,TRBD2,TGTGCCTGGAGACTAGCGGGGGGGCATCCAGATACGCAGTATTTT,CAWRLAGGHPDTQYF
TRBV5-8,TRBJ2-5,TRBD2,TGTGCCAGCAGCTTGGTTGTTAGCGGGGGGTTCTTTCGGGAGACCCAGTACTTC,CASSLVVSGGFFRETQYF
TRBV6-5,TRBJ2-1,TRBD1,TGTGCCAGCAGTTACCGGGACAGCTACAATGAGCAGTTCTTC,CASSYRDSYNEQFF
TRBV12-3/TRBV12-4,TRBJ1-6,NA,TGTGCCAGCAGTTTGGGCAATTCACCCCTCCACTTT,CASSLGNSPLHF
TRBV5-6,TRBJ2-3,NA,TGTGCCAGCAGCTTTAGGATAATTGTGGGACGCCGCACAGATACGCAGTATTTT,CASSFRIIVGRRTDTQYF
TRBV5-1,TRBJ1-2,NA,TGCGCCAGCAGACTCGCAGGGGCTCCCACTAACTATGGCTACACCTTC,CASRLAGAPTNYGYTF
TRBV28,TRBJ1-2,NA,TGTGCCAGCTGGCCCTTCAAAGTGAACGATGGCTACACCTTC,CASWPFKVNDGYTF
TRBV24-1,TRBJ1-2,NA,TGTGCCACCAGTGAGTCCGGGACAAACTATGGCTACACCTTC,CATSESGTNYGYTF
TRBV15,TRBJ2-5,NA,TGTGCCACCAGCAGTCCCCCCATCTTAGAGACCCAGTACTTC,CATSSPPILETQYF
TRBV19,TRBJ1-2,NA,TGTGCCAGTAGCAAAGATCGACAGGTCTTCTATGGCTACACCTTC,CASSKDRQVFYGYTF
TRBV6-5,TRBJ2-2,NA,TGTGCCAGCCAGAACACCGGGGAGCTGTTTTTT,CASQNTGELFF
TRBV5-5,TRBJ1-5,NA,TGTGCCAGCACCGGGGGGTGGAGGGCCAATCAGCCCCAGCATTTT,CASTGGWRANQPQHF